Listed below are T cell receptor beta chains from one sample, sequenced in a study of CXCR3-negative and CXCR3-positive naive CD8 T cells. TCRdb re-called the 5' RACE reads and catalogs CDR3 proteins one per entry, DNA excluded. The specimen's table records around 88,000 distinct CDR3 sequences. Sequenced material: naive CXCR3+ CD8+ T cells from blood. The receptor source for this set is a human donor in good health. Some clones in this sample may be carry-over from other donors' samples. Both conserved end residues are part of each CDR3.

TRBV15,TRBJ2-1,CATSREKGHWEQFF
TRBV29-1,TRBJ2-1,CSGNPSGGAHDEQFF
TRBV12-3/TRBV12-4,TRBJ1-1,CASSSGPGAFF
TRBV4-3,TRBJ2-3,CASSQVQSDTQYF
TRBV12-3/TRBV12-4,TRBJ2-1,CASSFGTTGLESDEQFF
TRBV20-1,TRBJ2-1,CSATPASAGDYNEQFF
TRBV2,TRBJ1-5,CASSLPSDTQPQHF
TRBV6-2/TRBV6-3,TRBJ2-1,CASSYFSGGADEQFF
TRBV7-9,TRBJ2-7,CASSLGADSSYEQYF
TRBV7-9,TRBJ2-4,CASSPPGNGAKNIQYF
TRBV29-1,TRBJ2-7,CSAEGTATYEQYF
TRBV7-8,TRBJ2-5,CASSLRNRDRTVGETQYF
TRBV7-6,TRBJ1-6,CASSFRASSYNSPLHF
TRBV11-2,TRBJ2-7,CASSLRRLRQEYEQYF
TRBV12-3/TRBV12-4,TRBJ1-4,CASSRGQINEKLFF
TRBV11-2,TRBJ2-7,CASSLRLPDKEPYEQYF
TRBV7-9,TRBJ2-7,CASSPGPDRGPYEQYF
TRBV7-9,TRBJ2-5,CASSQGDGLKETQYF
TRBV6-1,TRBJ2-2,CASSEPITRDRYTGELFF
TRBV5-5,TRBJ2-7,CASSLDIEQYF
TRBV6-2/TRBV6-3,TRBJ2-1,CASSYSLTGFNEQFF
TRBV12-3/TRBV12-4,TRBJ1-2,CASSSGTGDGYTF
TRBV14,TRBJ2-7,CASSRAGLAGLGEQYF
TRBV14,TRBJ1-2,CASSQGPREDYGYTF
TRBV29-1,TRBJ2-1,CSVPAVAERPLGYNEQFF
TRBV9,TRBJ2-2,CASSAPGSGTGELFF
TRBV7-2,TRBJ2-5,CASSYLLGVRGQETQYF
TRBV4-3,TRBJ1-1,CASSQGGNTEAFF
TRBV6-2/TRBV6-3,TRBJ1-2,CASSRGPLRGGYTF
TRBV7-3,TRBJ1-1,CASSLLGFNTEAFF
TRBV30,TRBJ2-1,CASRDRGHNEQFF
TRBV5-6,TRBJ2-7,CASRDRAAYEQYF
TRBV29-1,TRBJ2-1,CSVAEGGYYNEQFF
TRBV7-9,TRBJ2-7,CASSLARDKGFRVPYEQYF
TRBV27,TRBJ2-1,CASSARGGSYNEQFF
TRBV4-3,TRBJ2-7,CASSLTAGDTYEQYF
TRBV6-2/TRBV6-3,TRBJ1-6,CASSYYSSGGAFNSPLHF
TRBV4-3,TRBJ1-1,CASSQEGDSYMNTEAFF
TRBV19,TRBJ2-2,CASSTSSGLAGELFF
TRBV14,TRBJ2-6,CASSQDAGTGNSGANVLTF
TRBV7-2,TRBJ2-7,CASSPRETGFYEQYF
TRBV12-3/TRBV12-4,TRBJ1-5,CASSYRDLQPQHF
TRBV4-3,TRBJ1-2,CASSQALTWDAFYGYTF
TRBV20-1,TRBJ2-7,CSATARRATDPYEQYF
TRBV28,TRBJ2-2,CASSSHRQGKNTGELFF
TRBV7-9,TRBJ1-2,CASSFTGVGYGYTF